The present TCR beta chain was sequenced within a study of CD8+CD57+ T cells in acquired aplastic anemia. For CDR3 and TCR beta VDJ profiling, genomic DNA was the template used. TCRdb processed the reads anew with MiXCR; each CDR3 protein has one entry. The data hold 150,000 or so distinct CDR3 sequences, with less than 50% observed a single time. The CDR3 totals 15 residues. V shed 10 bases and J 3 bases; nucleotides not matched to a gene: 13. Germline V CDR1 and CDR2: LNHDA, SQIVND (reference sequence). Patients sequenced had flow cytometry evidence of CD8+CD57+ cell expansion. Sequences were obtained from sorted CD4+, CD8+, or CD8+CD57+ T cells (not recorded which) from PBMCs. This sequence was found in a human donor with aplastic anemia. This rearrangement joins TRBV19 to TRBJ2-7; 9 bases agree with TRBD1. The CDR3 spells CATSFSGQGVYEQYF. The CDR3 region has the DNA TGTGCCACCAGTTTTTCGGGACAGGGAGTCTACGAGCAGTACTTC.